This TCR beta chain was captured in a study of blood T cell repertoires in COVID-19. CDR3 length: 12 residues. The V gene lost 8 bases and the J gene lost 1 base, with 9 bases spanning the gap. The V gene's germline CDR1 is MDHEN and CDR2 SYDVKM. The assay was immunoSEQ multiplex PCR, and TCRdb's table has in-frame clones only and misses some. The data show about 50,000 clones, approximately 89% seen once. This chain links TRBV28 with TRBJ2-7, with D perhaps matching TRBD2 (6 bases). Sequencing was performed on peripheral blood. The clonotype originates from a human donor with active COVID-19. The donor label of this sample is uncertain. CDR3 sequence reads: CASRLGSYEQYF. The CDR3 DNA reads TGTGCCAGCCGACTAGGATCCTACGAGCAGTACTTC.